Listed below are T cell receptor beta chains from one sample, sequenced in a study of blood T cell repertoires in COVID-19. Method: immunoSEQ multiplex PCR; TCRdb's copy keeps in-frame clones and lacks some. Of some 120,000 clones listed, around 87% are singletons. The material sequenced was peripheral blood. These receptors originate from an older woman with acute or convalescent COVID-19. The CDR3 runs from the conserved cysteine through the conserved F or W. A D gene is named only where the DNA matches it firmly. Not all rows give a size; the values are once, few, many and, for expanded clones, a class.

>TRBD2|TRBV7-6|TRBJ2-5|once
TGTGCCAGCAGCTTAGTTGGTAGCGGGAGAGGAGAGACCCAGTACTTC
CASSLVGSGRGETQYF
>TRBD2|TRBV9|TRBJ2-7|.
TGTGCCAGCAGCGGTAGCGGGAGGAACCTCGAGCAGTACTTC
CASSGSGRNLEQYF
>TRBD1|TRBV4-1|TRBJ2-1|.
TGCGCCAGCAGCCAGACCCCGACAGGGATCGGGGATGAGCAGTTCTTC
CASSQTPTGIGDEQFF
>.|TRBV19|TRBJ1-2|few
TGTGCCAGTAGTCTTACAGGGTCCTATGGCTACACCTTC
CASSLTGSYGYTF
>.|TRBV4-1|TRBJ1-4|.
TGCGCCAGCAGCCAAAACAGGGACCTAGGTGGCGAAAAACTGTTTTTT
CASSQNRDLGGEKLFF
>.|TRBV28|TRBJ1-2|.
TGTGCCAGCAGCCCGGGACTGCTCTATGGCTACACCTTC
CASSPGLLYGYTF
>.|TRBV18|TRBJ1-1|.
TGTGCCAGCTCATCGACGGGGACTGCGGAAGCTTTCTTT
CASSSTGTAEAFF
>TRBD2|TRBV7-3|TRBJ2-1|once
TGTGCCAGCAGCTTAGAGCTAGCGGGATACAATGAGCAGTTCTTC
CASSLELAGYNEQFF
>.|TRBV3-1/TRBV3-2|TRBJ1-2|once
TGTGCCAGCAGCCCGGGAGACTATGGCTACACCTTC
CASSPGDYGYTF
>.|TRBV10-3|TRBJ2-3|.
TGTGCCATAAGAGCCGGGTCCACTGTGAGCACAGATACGCAGTATTTT
CAIRAGSTVSTDTQYF
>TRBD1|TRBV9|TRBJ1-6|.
TGTGCCAGCAGCGTAGGAGTCCTGGGACAGCATAATTCACCCCTCCACTTT
CASSVGVLGQHNSPLHF
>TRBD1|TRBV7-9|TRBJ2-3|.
TGTGCCAGCTCGGACAGGGCCACAGATGCGCAGTATTTT
CASSDRATDAQYF
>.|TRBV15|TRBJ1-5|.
TGTGCCACCAGCAGAGGGAGGGGAAATCAGCCCCAGCATTTT
CATSRGRGNQPQHF
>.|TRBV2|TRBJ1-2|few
TGTGCCAGAACAGGGTCTAACTATGGCTACACCTTC
CARTGSNYGYTF
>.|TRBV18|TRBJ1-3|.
TGTGCCAGCTCACCACCGATCCACAGCTCTGGAAACACCATATATTTT
CASSPPIHSSGNTIYF
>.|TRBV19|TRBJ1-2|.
TGTGCCAGTAGTATAAGCGGTGGGTACGGCTACACCTTC
CASSISGGYGYTF
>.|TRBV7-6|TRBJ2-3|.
TGTGCCAGCAGTATTACAGATACGCAGTATTTT
CASSITDTQYF
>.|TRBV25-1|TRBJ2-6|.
TGTGCCAGCACCCCGGGGGGCGCGGCTGGGGCCAACGTCCTGACTTTC
CASTPGGAAGANVLTF
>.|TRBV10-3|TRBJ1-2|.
TGTGCCATCAGTGAGTCGCTGGGCCCCTCTACCACTAACTATGGCTACACCTTC
CAISESLGPSTTNYGYTF
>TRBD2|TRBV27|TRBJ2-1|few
TGTGCCAGCAGTAAACTGACTAGCGGGCTATACAATGAGCAGTTCTTC
CASSKLTSGLYNEQFF